The rows below give T cell receptor beta chains drawn from one sample of a study of patients and donors after allogeneic stem cell transplantation. TCRdb independently ran MiXCR on the RT-PCR reads; one entry per CDR3 protein. The repertoire includes about 960,000 distinct CDR3 sequences, about 20% of them detected once, and under 6.5% sits in the top ten. The material sequenced was blood, either unsorted or a sorted T cell fraction (not recorded which). All receptors come from a human donor who was either an allogeneic HSCT recipient or a stem cell or donor lymphocyte infusion donor (not recorded which). It is not recorded whose cells these are; they may come from a transplant donor. The CDR3 runs from the conserved cysteine through the conserved F or W. Fields, in order: V gene, CDR3 length, CDR3 protein.

v_call: TRBV24-1; cdr3_length: 16; cdr3_aa: CATSDSWTGEGNEQFF
v_call: TRBV21-1; cdr3_length: 14; cdr3_aa: CASSKNHGDYEQYF
v_call: TRBV12-3/TRBV12-4; cdr3_length: 18; cdr3_aa: CASSFRKRAVPDTDTQYF
v_call: TRBV5-1; cdr3_length: 14; cdr3_aa: CASSLAVEGDTQYF
v_call: TRBV4-2; cdr3_length: 16; cdr3_aa: CASSQALGGSYNEQFF
v_call: TRBV12-3/TRBV12-4; cdr3_length: 17; cdr3_aa: CASSLVRGTGGYTEAFF
v_call: TRBV30; cdr3_length: 12; cdr3_aa: CAWKGARETQYF
v_call: TRBV11-3; cdr3_length: 13; cdr3_aa: CASSLSQGPEQFF
v_call: TRBV11-2; cdr3_length: 14; cdr3_aa: CASSLPRGPGEQYF
v_call: TRBV19; cdr3_length: 14; cdr3_aa: CASSKPGQAGGYTF
v_call: TRBV6-1; cdr3_length: 15; cdr3_aa: CASTPGREGDGELFF
v_call: TRBV5-1; cdr3_length: 14; cdr3_aa: CASSLAPSGGKQYF
v_call: TRBV12-3/TRBV12-4; cdr3_length: 13; cdr3_aa: CASSLGSPSREYF
v_call: TRBV20-1; cdr3_length: 13; cdr3_aa: CSDQRRENTEAFF
v_call: TRBV20-1; cdr3_length: 17; cdr3_aa: CSAWPGEGVLSYNEQFF
v_call: TRBV5-1; cdr3_length: 13; cdr3_aa: CACRVVGTDTQYF
v_call: TRBV7-9; cdr3_length: 16; cdr3_aa: CASSLERGPSPDTQYF
v_call: TRBV28; cdr3_length: 14; cdr3_aa: CASRSRGLGYGYTF
v_call: TRBV14; cdr3_length: 16; cdr3_aa: CASSQESSGGHNEQFF
v_call: TRBV4-1; cdr3_length: 17; cdr3_aa: CASSQAPNSGRAYEQYF
v_call: TRBV10-3; cdr3_length: 15; cdr3_aa: CAISEIEREMNEQFF
v_call: TRBV4-1; cdr3_length: 12; cdr3_aa: CASSPAFGEQYF
v_call: TRBV5-1; cdr3_length: 13; cdr3_aa: CASSSESGETQYF
v_call: TRBV20-1; cdr3_length: 13; cdr3_aa: CSARAQGAEGYTF
v_call: TRBV5-1; cdr3_length: 17; cdr3_aa: CASSLLDTSLGDTEAFF
v_call: TRBV5-1; cdr3_length: 14; cdr3_aa: CASSPGRDLDEQYF
v_call: TRBV2; cdr3_length: 14; cdr3_aa: CASRSARVNQPQHF
v_call: TRBV20-1; cdr3_length: 15; cdr3_aa: CSARPAGAGRDTQYF
v_call: TRBV24-1; cdr3_length: 14; cdr3_aa: CATGRDSSNQPQHF
v_call: TRBV29-1; cdr3_length: 14; cdr3_aa: CSVTGEVNTGELFF
v_call: TRBV12-5; cdr3_length: 16; cdr3_aa: CASGLVRDRGEDEQFF
v_call: TRBV15; cdr3_length: 15; cdr3_aa: CATSRGGGQTYEQYF
v_call: TRBV4-2; cdr3_length: 16; cdr3_aa: CASSLLSRSGANVLTF
v_call: TRBV7-2; cdr3_length: 17; cdr3_aa: CASSEYYGALSGNTIYF
v_call: TRBV3-1; cdr3_length: 15; cdr3_aa: CASSPRGAVRETQYF
v_call: TRBV5-1; cdr3_length: 15; cdr3_aa: CASSLGAGSYNEQFF
v_call: TRBV6-1; cdr3_length: 15; cdr3_aa: CASSPTSLEAGEQFF
v_call: TRBV2; cdr3_length: 12; cdr3_aa: CASSIDGGELFF
v_call: TRBV20-1; cdr3_length: 16; cdr3_aa: CSASPAREDSNQPQHF
v_call: TRBV4-1; cdr3_length: 17; cdr3_aa: CASSQGRGVSTHDEQYF
v_call: TRBV9; cdr3_length: 16; cdr3_aa: CASSNTAGGRYNEQFF
v_call: TRBV2; cdr3_length: 14; cdr3_aa: CASSIGLFYNEQFF
v_call: TRBV5-1; cdr3_length: 15; cdr3_aa: CASNPREGLNTEAFF
v_call: TRBV10-3; cdr3_length: 18; cdr3_aa: CAITIERTSGWSTDTQYF
v_call: TRBV6-5; cdr3_length: 13; cdr3_aa: CASSSSRYTEAFF
v_call: TRBV11-1; cdr3_length: 15; cdr3_aa: CASSLGTSDTEKLFF
v_call: TRBV6-1; cdr3_length: 16; cdr3_aa: CASSRPGGYSNTEAFF
v_call: TRBV4-2; cdr3_length: 15; cdr3_aa: CASSQDVRLNTEAFF
v_call: TRBV4-2; cdr3_length: 12; cdr3_aa: CASSGTDEKLFF